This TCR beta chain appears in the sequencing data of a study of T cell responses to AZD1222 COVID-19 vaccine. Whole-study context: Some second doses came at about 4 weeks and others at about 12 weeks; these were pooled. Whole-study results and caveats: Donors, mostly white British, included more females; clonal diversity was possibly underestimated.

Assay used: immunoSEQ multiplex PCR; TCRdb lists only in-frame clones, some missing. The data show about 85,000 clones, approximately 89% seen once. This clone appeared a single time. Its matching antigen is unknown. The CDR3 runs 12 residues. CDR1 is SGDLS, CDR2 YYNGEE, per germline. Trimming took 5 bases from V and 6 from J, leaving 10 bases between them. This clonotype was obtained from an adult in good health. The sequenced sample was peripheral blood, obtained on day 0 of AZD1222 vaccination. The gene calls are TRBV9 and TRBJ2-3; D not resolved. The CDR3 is CASSGPGDTQYF. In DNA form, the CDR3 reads TGTGCCAGCAGTGGTCCCGGGGATACGCAGTATTTT.